Below, 32 T cell receptor beta chains from the same sample are listed, as sequenced in a study of blood T cell repertoires in COVID-19. Measured with immunoSEQ multiplex PCR; TCRdb has only the in-frame clones, and not every one. The data show 250,000 to 350,000 clones, 90% seen once. The sequenced sample consisted of PBMCs or T cells enriched from blood (not recorded which). The receptor source for this set is a woman aged 18-30 years with acute COVID-19.

The chain is built from TRBV6-1 and TRBJ1-6; TRBD1 is a possible D gene (6 bases). The CDR3 is 15 amino acids. The V gene lost 3 bases and the J gene lost 5 bases, with 11 bases spanning the gap. Germline-derived CDR1 and CDR2 are MNHNS and SASEGT. The CDR3 bases are TGTGCCAGCAGTGAGATACAGGGAGATAATTCACCCCTCCACTTT. It is translated as CASSEIQGDNSPLHF.

The J gene is TRBJ2-1, the V gene TRBV5-1, with 7 positions matching TRBD2. Trimming cost V 2 bases and J 9 bases; bases outside gene matches: 11. CDR3 length equals 15 residues. The germline V gene encodes CDR1 SGHRS and CDR2 YFSETQ. CDR3 coding DNA: TGCGCCAGCAGCTTTGAGGGAGGGCCGGCTAGTGAGCAGTTCTTC. The encoded protein is CASSFEGGPASEQFF.

The J gene is TRBJ2-7, the V gene TRBV4-3, with TRBD2 as a possible D gene (6 bases). The germline CDR1 and CDR2 sequences are LGHNA and YSLEER. The CDR3 has 16 amino acids. The V and J ends lost 0 bases and 3 bases respectively, with 15 bases between them. CDR3 region: CASSQDLPRRDYEQYF. Here the CDR3 DNA reads TGCGCCAGCAGCCAAGATCTTCCTAGGAGGGACTACGAGCAGTACTTC.

This rearrangement joins TRBV18 to TRBJ2-5, with 7 nucleotides matching TRBD2. The junction had 11 bases not matched to a gene; V was cut back by 0 bases and J by 7 bases. CDR3 size: 16 residues. From germline, CDR1 is KGHSH and CDR2 LQKENI. The CDR3 DNA is TGTGCCAGCTCACCACCCACCGGGCGGGGGTTGGTGACCCAGTACTTC. Amino acids: CASSPPTGRGLVTQYF.

This chain joins TRBV24-1 and TRBJ2-3; no clear D gene. With 0 bases removed from V and 3 bases from J, the gap between germline ends came to 15 bases. Germline V gene sequence: CDR1 KGHDR, CDR2 SFDVKD. CDR3 size: 17 residues. Here the CDR3 reads CATSDLSYYPETDTQYF. In nucleotides, the CDR3 is TGTGCCACCAGTGATTTGTCGTACTACCCGGAGACAGATACGCAGTATTTT.

This clone was seen a single time. The rearrangement links TRBV24-1 to TRBJ2-2; 7 bases map to TRBD1. Trimming took 4 bases from V and 3 from J; bases not matched to a gene: 4. CDR1 and CDR2 from the germline V gene are KGHDR and SFDVKD. This CDR3 has 15 amino acids. CDR3 nucleotides: TGTGCCACCAGTGAGAGGGGGCGCGACACCGGGGAGCTGTTTTTT. Residues: CATSERGRDTGELFF.

The V gene is TRBV11-2, the J gene TRBJ1-3, with TRBD1 identical over 7 bases. Trimming cost V 4 bases and J 7 bases; bases outside gene matches: 7. CDR1 is SGHAT and CDR2 is FQNNGV in the germline V gene. The CDR3 length is 14 residues. The CDR3 DNA reads as TGTGCCAGCAGCTCAAAGACAGGGAGGAACACCATATATTTT. It is translated as CASSSKTGRNTIYF.

The chain uses TRBV6-5 and TRBJ2-1, with a possible D match to TRBD2 (5 bases). In germline, CDR1 is MNHEY, CDR2 SVGAGI. The CDR3 contains 14 residues. The V and J ends lost 2 bases and 7 bases respectively, with 12 bases between them. The CDR3 coding sequence is TGTGCCAGCAGTTACAGGGTCGGAGGAAATGAGCAGTTCTTC. This translates into CASSYRVGGNEQFF.

The chain employs TRBV1 and TRBJ1-4; no check of the table's D call, TRBD1, against the DNA was made. TRBV1 represents a pseudogene. The CDR3 runs to 16 residues. The CDR3 is CTSSPPGQPSNEKLFF. CDR3 DNA sequence: TGCACCAGCAGCCCCCCAGGGCAGCCTTCTAATGAAAAACTGTTTTTT.

This chain links TRBV19 with TRBJ2-1, with 14 bases fitting TRBD2. After removal of 4 bases from V and 6 bases from J, the junction contained 8 bases not matched to a gene. The CDR3 contains 17 residues. The germline CDR1 and CDR2 sequences are LNHDA and SQIVND (reference sequence). The chain's CDR3 is CASSTPGLAGVGNEQFF. In DNA, the CDR3 is TGTGCCAGTAGTACCCCGGGACTAGCGGGAGTCGGCAATGAGCAGTTCTTC.

The rearrangement joins TRBV18 to TRBJ2-3; possibly TRBD2 for D (5 bases). CDR1 is KGHSH, CDR2 LQKENI, per germline. The CDR3 extends over 15 amino acids. V dropped 1 base and J dropped 4 bases, with 12 bases sitting between them. CDR3 loop: CASSPRAVGADTQYF. Here the CDR3 DNA reads TGTGCCAGCTCACCACGGGCAGTGGGAGCAGATACGCAGTATTTT. The variable domain in full, with the rest retrieved from reference TRBV18 and TRBJ2-3, is NAGVMQNPRHLVRRRGQEARLRCSPMKGHSHVYWYRQLPEEGLKFMVYLQKENIIDESGMPKERFSAEFPKEGPSILRIQQVVRGDSAAYFCASSPRAVGADTQYFGPGTRLTVL.

This chain links TRBV29-1 with TRBJ1-3; D might be TRBD1 (6 bases). V was cut by 4 bases and J by 3 bases, with 16 bases left in between. CDR1 SQVTM and CDR2 ANQGSEA come from the germline V gene. CDR3 length: 15 residues. The CDR3, as DNA: TGCAGCGTTGGAGCTGGGGGGGGCGGTGGAAACACCATATATTTT. Translated, it gives CSVGAGGGGGNTIYF.

The genes are TRBV18 and TRBJ1-3, with TRBD1 matching 7 bases. The ends lost 3 bases at V and 4 bases at J; junction bases unmatched: 6. This CDR3 region has 15 residues. Germline loops: CDR1 KGHSH, CDR2 LQKENI. Written as DNA, the CDR3 is TGTGCCAGCTCACCGCTGGAGGACAGGGGAAACACCATATATTTT. Protein: CASSPLEDRGNTIYF.

The V and J genes are TRBV18 and TRBJ2-7; 10 nucleotides line up with TRBD1. The junction had 3 bases not matched to a gene; V was cut back by 6 bases and J by 1 base. The CDR3 is 14 residues long. Germline lookup yields CDR1 KGHSH and CDR2 LQKENI. CDR3 protein: CASSGQGGSYEQYF. The CDR3 DNA reads TGTGCCAGCTCTGGACAGGGGGGGTCCTACGAGCAGTACTTC.

V gene TRBV5-1 combines with J gene TRBJ1-4; D may be TRBD1 (5 bases). Trimming stripped 6 bases from V and 0 bases from J, with 12 bases between. Looked up from germline, CDR1 is SGHRS and CDR2 is YFSETQ. The CDR3 extends over 15 amino acids. In nucleotides, the CDR3 is TGCGCCAGCAAAAACGGACATCCAACTAATGAAAAACTGTTTTTT. Translation: CASKNGHPTNEKLFF. The entire variable domain, with the rest obtained from reference TRBV5-1 and TRBJ1-4, is as follows: KAGVTQTPRYLIKTRGQQVTLSCSPISGHRSVSWYQQTPGQGLQFLFEYFSETQRNKGNFPGRFSGRQFSNSRSEMNVSTLELGDSALYLCASKNGHPTNEKLFFGSGTQLSVL.

This clone was counted ten times or more. This chain connects TRBV6-2 or TRBV6-3 to TRBJ2-3, with TRBD2 matching over 14 bases. V lost 5 bases and J lost 4; bases outside the gene matches: 5. The CDR3 contains 16 residues. Germline-derived CDR1 and CDR2 are MNHEY and SVGEGT. CDR3 region: CASSETSGRGADTQYF. For the CDR3, the DNA is TGTGCCAGCAGTGAGACTAGCGGGAGGGGCGCAGATACGCAGTATTTT.

This chain uses TRBV29-1 with TRBJ1-1; D call uncertain. Trimming removed 7 bases at V and 5 bases at J, with 14 bases between. Germline CDR1 and CDR2: SQVTM and ANQGSEA. The CDR3 has 12 residues. This CDR3 is CSGRLGWTEAFF. In nucleotides, the CDR3 is TGCAGCGGACGTTTGGGCTGGACTGAAGCTTTCTTT. Full variable domain (outside the CDR3, taken from reference TRBV29-1 and TRBJ1-1): SAVISQKPSRDICQRGTSLTIQCQVDSQVTMMFWYRQQPGQSLTLIATANQGSEATYESGFVIDKFPISRPNLTFSTLTVSNMSPEDSSIYLCSGRLGWTEAFFGQGTRLTVV.

This clone was recorded once. The chain uses TRBV5-5 and TRBJ2-1, with no clear D. The CDR3 contains 17 residues. V shed 0 bases and J shed 0 bases, with 13 bases lying between them. Germline V gene data show CDR1 as SGHKS and CDR2 as YYEKEE (reference sequence). The CDR3 here is CASSLAEVAGSYNEQFF. The CDR3 DNA reads as TGTGCCAGCAGCTTGGCTGAGGTGGCTGGCTCCTACAATGAGCAGTTCTTC.

The chain links TRBV13 to TRBJ1-5; D perhaps matches TRBD1 (5 bases). CDR1 and CDR2 (germline): PRHDT, FYEKMQ (reference sequence). The CDR3 covers 14 residues. V was cut by 0 bases and J by 4 bases, with 7 bases left in between. CDR3 region: CASSLGAGNQPQHF. In DNA form, the CDR3 reads TGTGCCAGCAGCTTAGGGGCAGGGAATCAGCCCCAGCATTTT.

V gene TRBV27 combines with J gene TRBJ1-1, with D possibly being TRBD1 (6 bases). Deletions cut 8 bases from V and 8 bases from J, with 21 bases between. The CDR3 is 14 residues long. Germline V CDR1 and CDR2: MNHEY, SMNVEV (reference sequence). CDR3 nucleotide sequence: TGTGCCAGCCCCTTCGGCGTGCGGACAGAAGAAGCTTTCTTT. It is translated as CASPFGVRTEEAFF.

This clone was counted once. The chain is built from TRBV18 and TRBJ2-4, with 11 bases that match TRBD2. The CDR3 is 18 residues long. Looked up from germline, CDR1 is KGHSH and CDR2 is LQKENI. The V gene end was trimmed by 3 bases and the J gene end by 1 base; junction bases not matched to a gene: 8. The DNA for the CDR3 is TGTGCCAGCTCACCTACTAGCGGGAGCTCGGGGGCCAAAAACATTCAGTACTTC. Translated, it gives CASSPTSGSSGAKNIQYF.

V and J are TRBV11-1 and TRBJ2-1, with TRBD2 matching 7 bases. Per germline, CDR1 SGHAT and CDR2 FQDESV (reference sequence). The CDR3 length is 15 residues. V was clipped by 5 bases and J by 3 bases; unmatched bases: 7. In nucleotides, the CDR3 is TGTGCCAGCAGCATGAGGGCTAGCGGCTACAATGAGCAGTTCTTC. It yields the protein CASSMRASGYNEQFF.

The rearrangement joins TRBV10-1 to TRBJ2-2, with 11 bases that match TRBD2. The CDR3 extends over 17 amino acids. V lost 6 bases, J lost 0 bases, and 6 bases stayed unmatched. Germline V gene data show CDR1 as WNHNN and CDR2 as SYGVQD (reference sequence). The CDR3 bases are TGCGCCAGCAGCGGGACTAGCGGCCTCGCGAACACCGGGGAGCTGTTTTTT. The encoded protein is CASSGTSGLANTGELFF.

The chain joins TRBV6-2 or TRBV6-3 to TRBJ2-2; D is possibly TRBD1 (5 bases). Germline V gene data show CDR1 as MNHEY and CDR2 as SVGEGT. Trimming removed 6 bases from V and 6 bases from J, with 17 bases in between. The CDR3 has 15 amino acids. The CDR3 DNA is TGTGCCAGCAGACCTACCCGAACAGGACCCGGGGAGCTGTTTTTT. This sequence encodes CASRPTRTGPGELFF.

The gene calls are TRBV5-1 and TRBJ2-2; 8 nucleotides match TRBD2. The CDR3 loop spans 16 amino acids. Germline V gene sequence: CDR1 SGHRS, CDR2 YFSETQ. After removal of 6 bases from V and 4 bases from J, the junction contained 11 bases not matched to a gene. CDR3 sequence reads: CASTFTSGSVTGELFF. CDR3 nucleotides: TGCGCCAGCACCTTTACAAGCGGGAGTGTCACCGGGGAGCTGTTTTTT.

V is TRBV10-1 and J is TRBJ2-1; 14 nucleotides match TRBD2. Per germline, CDR1 WNHNN and CDR2 SYGVQD (reference sequence). The CDR3 runs 20 residues. The V segment lost 6 bases and the J segment 7 bases; nucleotides outside the gene matches: 20. CDR3 coding DNA: TGCGCCAGCAGCCTAGGGGGAAGGTTCGGGACTAGCGGGAGTAAGAATGAGCAGTTCTTC. Its protein product is CASSLGGRFGTSGSKNEQFF.

V gene TRBV6-5 combines with J gene TRBJ1-6; D remains unclear. CDR3 size: 12 residues. Germline values: CDR1 MNHEY, CDR2 SVGAGI. Trimming shortened V by 6 bases and J by 8 bases, and 8 bases separated the two germline ends. In DNA, the CDR3 is TGTGCCAGCAGGCGCCGGGATTCACCCCTCCACTTT. This translates into CASRRRDSPLHF.

V is TRBV15 and J is TRBJ2-5, with 7 nucleotides matching TRBD1. Trimming took 8 bases from V and 1 from J; bases not matched to a gene: 7. The CDR3 has 14 residues. From germline, CDR1 is LNHNV and CDR2 YYDKDF (reference sequence). The CDR3 protein is CATRTGARQETQYF. CDR3 in DNA: TGTGCCACCCGGACAGGAGCCCGCCAAGAGACCCAGTACTTC.

V and J are TRBV15 and TRBJ1-4; D gene uncertain. The CDR3 loop spans 16 amino acids. The ends were cut back, 1 base at V and 4 bases at J, with 13 bases in the middle. Germline loops: CDR1 LNHNV, CDR2 YYDKDF (reference sequence). The CDR3 region has the DNA TGTGCCACCAGCAGAGGACTCCTGGGTGGTAATGAAAAACTGTTTTTT. Its translation: CATSRGLLGGNEKLFF.

The chain joins TRBV27 to TRBJ2-7, with TRBD1 matching 8 bases. The CDR3 has 14 residues. Looked up from germline, CDR1 is MNHEY and CDR2 is SMNVEV (reference sequence). Losses at the gene ends were 2 bases for V and 6 bases for J; bases not matched to a gene: 6. CDR3 region: CASSLRSGGREQYF. In DNA form, the CDR3 reads TGTGCCAGCAGTTTACGGTCAGGGGGCCGCGAGCAGTACTTC.

This clone was observed a single time. This chain uses TRBV3-1 (or the pseudogene TRBV3-2) with TRBJ2-6, with D perhaps TRBD1 (7 bases). Germline V gene sequence: CDR1 LGHDT, CDR2 YNNKEL (reference sequence). Trimming pared 1 base from V and 6 bases from J, leaving 19 bases between. There are 18 residues in the CDR3. The CDR3 spells CASSQGRGRGDEANVLTF. DNA of the CDR3: TGTGCCAGCAGCCAAGGAAGAGGCAGGGGGGATGAGGCCAACGTCCTGACTTTC.

This chain links TRBV28 with TRBJ2-3; no firm D call. Germline V gene lookup returns CDR1 MDHEN and CDR2 SYDVKM. The V end lost 6 bases, the J end lost 6 bases, and 10 bases lay between the germline ends. The CDR3 consists of 12 residues. DNA for the CDR3: TGTGCCAGCAGGTCCCTCCGGGATACGCAGTATTTT. Encoded protein: CASRSLRDTQYF.